Below, 3 T cell receptor beta chains from the same sample are listed, as sequenced in a study of blood T cell repertoires in COVID-19. Generated by immunoSEQ multiplex PCR, the TCRdb table keeps only in-frame clones and is missing some. The table lists approximately 61,000 clones, around 73% of them singletons. Input material: peripheral blood. The receptor source for this set is a man aged 80 or over with active or convalescent COVID-19.

The chain combines TRBV4-1 with TRBJ2-2; 13 bases are a match to TRBD2. Trimming removed 4 bases from V and 5 bases from J; junction bases left unmatched: 7. Germline V gene lookup returns CDR1 MGHRA and CDR2 YSYEKL. The CDR3 is 17 amino acids. The CDR3 spells CASSRGLAGDSTGELFF. In nucleotides, the CDR3 is TGCGCCAGCAGCCGCGGACTAGCGGGAGATAGTACCGGGGAGCTGTTTTTT.

This CDR3 is CATSREVGQGEEKLFF. CDR3 sequence (DNA): TGTGCCACCAGCAGAGAGGTGGGACAGGGGGAGGAAAAACTGTTTTTT. This chain uses TRBV15 with TRBJ1-4; TRBD1 matches 11 bases. The CDR3 extends over 16 amino acids. Trimming removed 0 bases from V and 8 bases from J; junction bases left unmatched: 5. Germline loops: CDR1 LNHNV, CDR2 YYDKDF (reference sequence).

The rearrangement uses TRBV7-8 and TRBJ2-5; 8 positions match TRBD2. The CDR3 contains 15 residues. After removal of 5 bases from V and 4 bases from J, the junction contained 9 bases not matched to a gene. The germline CDR1 and CDR2 sequences are SGHVS and FQNEAQ. CDR3 sequence (DNA): TGTGCCAGCAGCCCGCCGAGCGGGAGAGGAGAGACCCAGTACTTC. Translated: CASSPPSGRGETQYF.